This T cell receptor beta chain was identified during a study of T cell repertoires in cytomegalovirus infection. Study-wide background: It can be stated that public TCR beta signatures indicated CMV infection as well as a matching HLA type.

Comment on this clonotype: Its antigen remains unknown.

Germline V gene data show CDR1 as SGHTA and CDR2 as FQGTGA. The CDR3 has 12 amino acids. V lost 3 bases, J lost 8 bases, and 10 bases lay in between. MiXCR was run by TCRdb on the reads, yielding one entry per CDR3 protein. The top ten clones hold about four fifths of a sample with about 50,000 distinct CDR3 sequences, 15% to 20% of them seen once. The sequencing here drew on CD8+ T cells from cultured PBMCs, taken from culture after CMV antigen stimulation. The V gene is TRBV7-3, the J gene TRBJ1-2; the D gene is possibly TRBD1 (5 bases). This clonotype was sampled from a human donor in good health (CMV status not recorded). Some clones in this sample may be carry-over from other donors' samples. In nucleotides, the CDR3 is TGTGCCAGCAGCTTTACGACAGACGGCTACACCTTC. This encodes CASSFTTDGYTF.